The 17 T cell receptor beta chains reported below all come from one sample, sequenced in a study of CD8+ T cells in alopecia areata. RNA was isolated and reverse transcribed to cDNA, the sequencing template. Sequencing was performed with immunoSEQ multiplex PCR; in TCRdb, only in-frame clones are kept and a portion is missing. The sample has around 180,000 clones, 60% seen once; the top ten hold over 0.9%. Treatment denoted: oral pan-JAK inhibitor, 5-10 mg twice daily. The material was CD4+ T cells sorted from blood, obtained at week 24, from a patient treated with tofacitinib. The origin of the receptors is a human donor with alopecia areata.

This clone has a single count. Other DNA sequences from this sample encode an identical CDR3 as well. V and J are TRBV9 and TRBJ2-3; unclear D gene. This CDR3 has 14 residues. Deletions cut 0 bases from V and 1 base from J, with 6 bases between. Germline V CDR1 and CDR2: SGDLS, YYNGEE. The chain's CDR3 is CASSVEQGTDTQYF. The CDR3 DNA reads TGTGCCAGCAGCGTAGAGCAAGGCACAGATACGCAGTATTTT. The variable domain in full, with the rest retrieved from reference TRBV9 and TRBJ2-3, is DSGVTQTPKHLITATGQRVTLRCSPRSGDLSVYWYQQSLDQGLQFLIQYYNGEERAKGNILERFSAQQFPDLHSELNLSSLELGDSALYFCASSVEQGTDTQYFGPGTRLTVL.

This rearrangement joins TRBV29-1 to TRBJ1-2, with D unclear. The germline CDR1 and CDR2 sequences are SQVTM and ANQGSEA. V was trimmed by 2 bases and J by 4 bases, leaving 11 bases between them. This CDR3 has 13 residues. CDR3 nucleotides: TGCAGCGTTGAAAGGGAGAACGGCTATGGCTACACCTTC. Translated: CSVERENGYGYTF.

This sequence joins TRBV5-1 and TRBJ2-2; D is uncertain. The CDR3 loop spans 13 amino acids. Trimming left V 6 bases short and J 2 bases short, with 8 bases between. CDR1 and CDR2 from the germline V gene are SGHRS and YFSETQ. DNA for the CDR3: TGCGCCAGCAAGGAGTCAAACACCGGGGAGCTGTTTTTT. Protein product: CASKESNTGELFF. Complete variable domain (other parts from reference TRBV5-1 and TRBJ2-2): KAGVTQTPRYLIKTRGQQVTLSCSPISGHRSVSWYQQTPGQGLQFLFEYFSETQRNKGNFPGRFSGRQFSNSRSEMNVSTLELGDSALYLCASKESNTGELFFGEGSRLTVL.

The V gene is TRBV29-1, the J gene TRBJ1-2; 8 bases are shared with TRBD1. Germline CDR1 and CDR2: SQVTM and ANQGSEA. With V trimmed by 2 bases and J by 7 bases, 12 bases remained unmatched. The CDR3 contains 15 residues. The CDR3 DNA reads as TGCAGCGTTGAACCCCAATTCAGGGGGCGAGGTGGCTACACCTTC. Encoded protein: CSVEPQFRGRGGYTF.

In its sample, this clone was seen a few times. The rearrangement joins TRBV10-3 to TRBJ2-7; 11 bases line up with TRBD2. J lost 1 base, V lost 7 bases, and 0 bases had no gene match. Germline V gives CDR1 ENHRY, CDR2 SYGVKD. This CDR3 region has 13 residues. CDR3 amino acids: CAITSGGSYEQYF. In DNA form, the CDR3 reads TGTGCCATCACTAGCGGGGGGTCCTACGAGCAGTACTTC.

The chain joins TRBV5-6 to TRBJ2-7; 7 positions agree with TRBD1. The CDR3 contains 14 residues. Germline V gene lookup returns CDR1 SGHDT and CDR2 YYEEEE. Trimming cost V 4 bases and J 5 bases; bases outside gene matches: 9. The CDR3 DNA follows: TGTGCCAGCAGCCACCCGACAGGGAAGGACGAGCAGTACTTC. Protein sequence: CASSHPTGKDEQYF.

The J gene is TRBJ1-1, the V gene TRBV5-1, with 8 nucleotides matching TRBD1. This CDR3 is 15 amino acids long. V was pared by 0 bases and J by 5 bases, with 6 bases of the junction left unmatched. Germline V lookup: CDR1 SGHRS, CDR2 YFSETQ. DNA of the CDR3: TGCGCCAGCAGCTTGGTCGACAGGGGTGGGACTGAAGCTTTCTTT. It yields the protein CASSLVDRGGTEAFF.

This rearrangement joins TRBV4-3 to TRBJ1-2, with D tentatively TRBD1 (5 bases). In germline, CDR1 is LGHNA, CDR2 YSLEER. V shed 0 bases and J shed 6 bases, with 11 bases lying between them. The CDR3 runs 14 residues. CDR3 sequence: CASSQEAREDGYTF. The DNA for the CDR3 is TGCGCCAGCAGCCAAGAAGCCAGGGAGGATGGCTACACCTTC.

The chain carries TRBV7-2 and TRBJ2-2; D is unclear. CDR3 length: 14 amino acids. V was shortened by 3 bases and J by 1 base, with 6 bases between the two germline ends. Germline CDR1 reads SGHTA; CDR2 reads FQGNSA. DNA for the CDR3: TGTGCCAGCAGCTTTACAGTGAACACCGGGGAGCTGTTTTTT. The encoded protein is CASSFTVNTGELFF.

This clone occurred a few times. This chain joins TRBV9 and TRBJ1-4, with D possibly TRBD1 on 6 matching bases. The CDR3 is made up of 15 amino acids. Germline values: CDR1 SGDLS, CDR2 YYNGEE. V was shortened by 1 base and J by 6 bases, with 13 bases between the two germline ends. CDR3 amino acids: CASSVRGEGDEKLFF. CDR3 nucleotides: TGTGCCAGCAGCGTAAGGGGGGAAGGGGATGAAAAACTGTTTTTT.

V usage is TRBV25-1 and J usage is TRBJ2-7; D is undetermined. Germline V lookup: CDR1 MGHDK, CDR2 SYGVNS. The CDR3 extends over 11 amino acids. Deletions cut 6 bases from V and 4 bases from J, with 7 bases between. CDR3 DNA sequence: TGTGCCAGCAGCGAAACTTACGAGCAGTACTTC. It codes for CASSETYEQYF.

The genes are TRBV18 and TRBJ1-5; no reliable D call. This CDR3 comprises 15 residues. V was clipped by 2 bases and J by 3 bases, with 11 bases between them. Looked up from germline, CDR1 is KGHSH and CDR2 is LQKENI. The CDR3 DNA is TGTGCCAGCTCACCAGAGGACGGCCCCAATCAGCCCCAGCATTTT. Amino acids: CASSPEDGPNQPQHF.

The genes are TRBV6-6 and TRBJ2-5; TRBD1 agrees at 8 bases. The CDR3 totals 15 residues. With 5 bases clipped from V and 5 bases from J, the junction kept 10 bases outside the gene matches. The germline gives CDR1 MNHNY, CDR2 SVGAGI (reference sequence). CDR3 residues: CASSNRDRSGETQYF. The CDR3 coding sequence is TGTGCCAGCAGTAACCGGGACAGGTCTGGGGAGACCCAGTACTTC.

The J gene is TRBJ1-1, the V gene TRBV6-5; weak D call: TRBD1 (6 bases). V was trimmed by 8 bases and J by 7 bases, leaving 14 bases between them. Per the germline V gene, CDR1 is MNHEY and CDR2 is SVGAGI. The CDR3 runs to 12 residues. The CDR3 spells CASYQQGIEAFF. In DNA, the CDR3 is TGTGCCAGCTACCAGCAGGGGATTGAAGCTTTCTTT.

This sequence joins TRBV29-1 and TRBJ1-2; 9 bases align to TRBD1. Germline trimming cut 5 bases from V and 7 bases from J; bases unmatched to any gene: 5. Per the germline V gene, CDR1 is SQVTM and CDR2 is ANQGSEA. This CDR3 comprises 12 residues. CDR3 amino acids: CSVPGQGSGYTF. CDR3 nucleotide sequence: TGCAGCGTTCCGGGACAGGGTTCTGGCTACACCTTC. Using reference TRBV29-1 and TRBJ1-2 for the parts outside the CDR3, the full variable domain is SAVISQKPSRDICQRGTSLTIQCQVDSQVTMMFWYRQQPGQSLTLIATANQGSEATYESGFVIDKFPISRPNLTFSTLTVSNMSPEDSSIYLCSVPGQGSGYTFGSGTRLTVV.

This CDR3 reads CSVEGEKAFF. The CDR3 coding sequence is TGCAGCGTTGAAGGGGAGAAAGCTTTCTTT. V and J are TRBV29-1 and TRBJ1-1; D is unclear. This CDR3 comprises 10 residues. V was cut by 1 base and J by 9 bases, with 6 bases left in between. Germline CDR1 reads SQVTM; CDR2 reads ANQGSEA.

CDR3 sequence: CAIRAGTGRQETQYF. CDR3 in DNA: TGTGCCATCAGAGCCGGGACAGGGAGACAAGAGACCCAGTACTTC. The V gene is TRBV10-3, the J gene TRBJ2-5; TRBD1 matches at 9 bases. The CDR3 covers 15 residues. V shed 6 bases, J shed 2 bases, and the junction held 7 bases outside the gene matches. Germline CDR1 is ENHRY and CDR2 is SYGVKD.